The T cell receptor beta chain described here comes from a study of cytomegalovirus exposure and HLA in healthy donors. A word on this clone: Its antigen remains unknown.

Use of 60 Vbeta and 13 Jbeta primers characterized the PCR. Libraries were prepared by immunoSEQ multiplex PCR; TCRdb keeps only in-frame clonotypes and omits some of them. The table has 130,000 or so clones, about 9.2% seen once. This CDR3 has 14 amino acids. V was cut by 1 base and J by 5 bases, with 11 bases left in between. From germline, CDR1 is MGHRA and CDR2 YSYEKL. Unrecorded immune exposures were likely, despite nominal health at sampling. Whole-study results and caveats: V- and J-gene trimming of TCR beta was linked (in a later analysis) to a missense DCLRE1C variant. The authors enumerated roughly 180 TCR beta chains as linked to cytomegalovirus. Further analysis was carried out later, and it showed several of the most significant clusters appearing linked to common viral pathogens.

V usage is TRBV4-1 and J usage is TRBJ1-1; no clear D gene. Sequenced: PBMCs. The TCR was taken from a woman aged 40 to 55 in good health and CMV-seropositive. CDR3 in amino acids: CASSQAGSRTEAFF. The DNA of the CDR3 is TGCGCCAGCAGCCAAGCGGGGAGTCGAACTGAAGCTTTCTTT.